These 5 T cell receptor beta chains came from one sample sequenced in a study of blood T cell repertoires in COVID-19. Clones were read by immunoSEQ multiplex PCR, and TCRdb kept only the in-frame ones, dropping some. The sample lists 85,000 to 130,000 clones; around 84% were seen once. The sample comprised peripheral blood. The receptors were sampled from a man aged 55 to 70 with acute or convalescent COVID-19.

The V and J genes are TRBV18 and TRBJ2-7, with D possibly being TRBD1 (6 bases). Germline loops: CDR1 KGHSH, CDR2 LQKENI. This CDR3 region has 13 residues. The ends were cut back, 5 bases at V and 5 bases at J, with 13 bases in the middle. CDR3 DNA: TGTGCCAGCTCAACTCCAGGGGTTAACGAGCAGTACTTC. Its translation: CASSTPGVNEQYF. The entire variable domain, with the rest obtained from reference TRBV18 and TRBJ2-7, is as follows: NAGVMQNPRHLVRRRGQEARLRCSPMKGHSHVYWYRQLPEEGLKFMVYLQKENIIDESGMPKERFSAEFPKEGPSILRIQQVVRGDSAAYFCASSTPGVNEQYFGPGTRLTVT.

The chain couples TRBV11-3 to TRBJ2-3; 7 bases line up with TRBD2. The germline CDR1 and CDR2 sequences are SGHNT and YENEEA. This CDR3 is 15 amino acids long. V trimming: 1 base; J trimming: 6 bases; junction bases outside the gene matches: 7. The CDR3 DNA reads TGTGCCAGCAGCTTAGGGGGAGGGCCCTCGGATACGCAGTATTTT. It yields the protein CASSLGGGPSDTQYF.

The gene calls are TRBV12-3 or TRBV12-4 and TRBJ1-2; 7 bases align to TRBD1. CDR3 length: 12 residues. The V and J ends lost 3 bases and 8 bases, in that order; junction bases with no gene match: 3. CDR3 in amino acids: CASSFTGVGYTF. The DNA of the CDR3 is TGTGCCAGCAGTTTCACAGGGGTCGGCTACACCTTC.

The chain has TRBV19 and TRBJ2-6; 9 bases align to TRBD1. The junction had 8 bases not matched to a gene; V was cut back by 9 bases and J by 2 bases. This CDR3 has 16 residues. Germline lookup yields CDR1 LNHDA and CDR2 SQIVND (reference sequence). CDR3: CASTRGQGTGANVLTF. CDR3 coding DNA: TGTGCCAGCACGCGGGGACAGGGAACTGGGGCCAACGTCCTGACTTTC.

The V and J genes are TRBV24-1 and TRBJ2-7; a possible D gene is TRBD2 (5 bases). CDR1 KGHDR and CDR2 SFDVKD come from the germline V gene. The V end was cut by 4 bases, the J end by 6 bases, with 12 bases between. This CDR3 is 13 amino acids long. The CDR3 protein is CATSDSGLSEQYF. Here the CDR3 DNA reads TGTGCCACCAGTGACTCCGGACTGTCCGAGCAGTACTTC.